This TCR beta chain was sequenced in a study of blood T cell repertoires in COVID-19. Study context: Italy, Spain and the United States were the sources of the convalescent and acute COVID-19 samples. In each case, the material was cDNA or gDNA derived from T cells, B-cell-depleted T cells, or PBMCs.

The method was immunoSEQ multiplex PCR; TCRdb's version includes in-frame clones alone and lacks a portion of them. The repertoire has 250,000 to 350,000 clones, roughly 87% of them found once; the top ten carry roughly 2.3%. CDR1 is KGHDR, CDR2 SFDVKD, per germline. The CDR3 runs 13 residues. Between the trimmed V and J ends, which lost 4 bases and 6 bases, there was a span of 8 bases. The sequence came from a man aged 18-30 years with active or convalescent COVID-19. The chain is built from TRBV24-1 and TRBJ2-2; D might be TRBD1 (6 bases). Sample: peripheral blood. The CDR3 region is CATSDSGAGELFF. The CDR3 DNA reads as TGTGCCACCAGTGACTCAGGGGCCGGGGAGCTGTTTTTT.